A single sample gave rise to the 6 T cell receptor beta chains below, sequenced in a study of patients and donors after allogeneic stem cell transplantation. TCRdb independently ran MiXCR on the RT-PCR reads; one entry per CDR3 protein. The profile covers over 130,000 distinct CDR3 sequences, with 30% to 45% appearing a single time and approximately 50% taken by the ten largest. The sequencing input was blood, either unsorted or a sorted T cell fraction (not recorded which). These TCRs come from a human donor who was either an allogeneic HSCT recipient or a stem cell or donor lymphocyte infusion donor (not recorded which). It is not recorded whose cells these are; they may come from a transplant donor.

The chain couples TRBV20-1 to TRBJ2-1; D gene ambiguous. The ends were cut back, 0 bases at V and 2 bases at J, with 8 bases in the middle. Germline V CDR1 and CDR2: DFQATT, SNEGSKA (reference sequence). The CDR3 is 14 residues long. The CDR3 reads CSAREDATYNEQFF. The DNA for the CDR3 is TGCAGTGCTAGAGAGGACGCAACCTACAATGAGCAGTTCTTC.

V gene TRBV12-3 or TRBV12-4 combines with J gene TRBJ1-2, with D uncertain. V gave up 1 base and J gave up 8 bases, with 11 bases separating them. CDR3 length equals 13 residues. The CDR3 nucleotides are TGTGCCAGCAGTTTAGACCTTGGGTGGGGCTACACCTTC. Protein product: CASSLDLGWGYTF.

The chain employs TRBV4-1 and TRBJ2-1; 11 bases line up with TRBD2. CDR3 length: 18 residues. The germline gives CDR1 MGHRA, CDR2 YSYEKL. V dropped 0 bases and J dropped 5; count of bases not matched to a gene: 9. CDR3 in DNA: TGCGCCAGCAGCCAAGATACGGCTAGCGGGGGGTTCGACAATGAGCAGTTCTTC. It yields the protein CASSQDTASGGFDNEQFF.

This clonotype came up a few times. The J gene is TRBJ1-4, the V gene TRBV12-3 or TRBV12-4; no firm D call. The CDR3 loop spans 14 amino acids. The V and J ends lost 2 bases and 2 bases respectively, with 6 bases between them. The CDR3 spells CASSLRGTNEKLFF. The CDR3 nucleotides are TGTGCCAGCAGTTTACGGGGTACTAATGAAAAACTGTTTTTT.

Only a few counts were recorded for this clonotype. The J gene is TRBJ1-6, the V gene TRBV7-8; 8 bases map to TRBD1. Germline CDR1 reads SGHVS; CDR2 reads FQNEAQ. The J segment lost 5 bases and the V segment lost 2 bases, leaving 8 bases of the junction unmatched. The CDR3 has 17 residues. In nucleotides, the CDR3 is TGTGCCAGCAGCTTAATCTTCCCGGGACAGGATAATTCACCCCTCCACTTT. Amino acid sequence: CASSLIFPGQDNSPLHF.

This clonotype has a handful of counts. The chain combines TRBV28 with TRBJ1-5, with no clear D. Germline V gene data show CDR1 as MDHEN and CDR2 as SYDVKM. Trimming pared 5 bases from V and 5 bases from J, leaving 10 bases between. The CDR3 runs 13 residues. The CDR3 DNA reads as TGTGCCAGCAGTACAGCTGGAGATCAGCCCCAGCATTTT. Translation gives CASSTAGDQPQHF.